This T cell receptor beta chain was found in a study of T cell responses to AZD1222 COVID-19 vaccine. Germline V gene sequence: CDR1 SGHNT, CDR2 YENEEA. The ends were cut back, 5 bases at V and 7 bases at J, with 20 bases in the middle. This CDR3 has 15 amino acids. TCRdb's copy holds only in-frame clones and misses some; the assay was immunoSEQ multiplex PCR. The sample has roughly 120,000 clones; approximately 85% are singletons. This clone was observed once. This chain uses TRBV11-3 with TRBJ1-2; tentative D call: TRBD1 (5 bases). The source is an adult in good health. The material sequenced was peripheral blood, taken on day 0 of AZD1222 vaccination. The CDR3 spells CASSRLSGGAGGYTF. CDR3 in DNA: TGTGCCAGCAGCCGCCTTAGTGGAGGGGCTGGTGGCTACACCTTC.